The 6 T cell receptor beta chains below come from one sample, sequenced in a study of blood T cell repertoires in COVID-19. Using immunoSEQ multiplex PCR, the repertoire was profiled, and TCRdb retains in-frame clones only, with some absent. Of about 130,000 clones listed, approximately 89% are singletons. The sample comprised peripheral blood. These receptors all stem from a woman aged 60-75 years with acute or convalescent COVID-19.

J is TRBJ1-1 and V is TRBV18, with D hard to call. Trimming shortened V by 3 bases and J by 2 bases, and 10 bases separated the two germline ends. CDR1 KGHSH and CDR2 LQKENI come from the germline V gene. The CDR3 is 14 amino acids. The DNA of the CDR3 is TGTGCCAGCTCACCTGGGCAGGAAAACACTGAAGCTTTCTTT. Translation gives CASSPGQENTEAFF. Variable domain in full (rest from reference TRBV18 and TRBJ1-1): NAGVMQNPRHLVRRRGQEARLRCSPMKGHSHVYWYRQLPEEGLKFMVYLQKENIIDESGMPKERFSAEFPKEGPSILRIQQVVRGDSAAYFCASSPGQENTEAFFGQGTRLTVV.

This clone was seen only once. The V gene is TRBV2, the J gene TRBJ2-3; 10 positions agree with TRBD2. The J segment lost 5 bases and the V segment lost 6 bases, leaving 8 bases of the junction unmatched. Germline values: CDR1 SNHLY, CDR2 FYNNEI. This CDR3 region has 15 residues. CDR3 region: CASRPKREGGDTQYF. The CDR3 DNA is TGTGCCAGCAGACCCAAGCGGGAGGGGGGAGATACGCAGTATTTT.

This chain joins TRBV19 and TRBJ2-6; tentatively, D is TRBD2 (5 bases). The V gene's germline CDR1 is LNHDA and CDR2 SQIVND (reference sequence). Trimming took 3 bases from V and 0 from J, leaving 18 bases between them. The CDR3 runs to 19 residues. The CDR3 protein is CASSMRAGSRRSGANVLTF. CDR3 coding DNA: TGTGCCAGTAGTATGAGGGCAGGTAGCCGCCGCTCTGGGGCCAACGTCCTGACTTTC.

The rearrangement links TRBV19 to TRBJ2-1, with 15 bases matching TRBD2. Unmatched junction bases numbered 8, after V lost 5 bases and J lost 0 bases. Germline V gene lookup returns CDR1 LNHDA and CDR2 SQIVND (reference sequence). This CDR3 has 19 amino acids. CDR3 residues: CASSSGLAGGPPSYNEQFF. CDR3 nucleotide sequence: TGTGCCAGTAGTTCAGGACTAGCGGGAGGGCCTCCCTCCTACAATGAGCAGTTCTTC.

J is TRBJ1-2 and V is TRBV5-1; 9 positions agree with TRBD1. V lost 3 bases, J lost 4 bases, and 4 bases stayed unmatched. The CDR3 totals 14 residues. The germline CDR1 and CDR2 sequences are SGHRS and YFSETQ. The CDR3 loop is CASSSGTGSYGYTF. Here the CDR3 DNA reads TGCGCCAGCAGCTCCGGGACAGGGAGCTATGGCTACACCTTC. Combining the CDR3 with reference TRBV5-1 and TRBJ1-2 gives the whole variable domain KAGVTQTPRYLIKTRGQQVTLSCSPISGHRSVSWYQQTPGQGLQFLFEYFSETQRNKGNFPGRFSGRQFSNSRSEMNVSTLELGDSALYLCASSSGTGSYGYTFGSGTRLTVV.

Here the CDR3 reads CASSPVGLRSYNEQFF. The CDR3 DNA is TGTGCCAGCAGCCCCGTTGGGCTACGCTCCTACAATGAGCAGTTCTTC. The chain employs TRBV7-9 and TRBJ2-1; D is unclear. This CDR3 is built from 16 residues. In germline, CDR1 is SEHNR, CDR2 FQNEAQ (reference sequence). The V end was cut by 5 bases, the J end by 0 bases, with 14 bases between.